These T cell receptor beta chains were read from a single sample in a study of blood T cell repertoires in COVID-19. Sequencing was performed with immunoSEQ multiplex PCR; in TCRdb, only in-frame clones are kept and a portion is missing. The table records 140,000 to 150,000 clones, roughly 86% of them present only once. The source material was PBMCs or T cells enriched from blood (not recorded which). The receptors here all came from a woman aged 50 to 60 with acute COVID-19. CDR3s include the opening cysteine and the closing phenylalanine or tryptophan. A D gene is named only where the DNA matches it firmly. Clone size appears in some rows only: once, few, many, or a class for an expanded clone.

few	TRBV27	TRBJ2-3	NA	CASSSSGLDTQYF	TGTGCCAGTAGCTCATCGGGTCTCGATACGCAGTATTTT
few	TRBV5-6	TRBJ2-7	TRBD2	CASSLILAGGYEQYF	TGTGCCAGCAGCTTGATACTAGCGGGAGGCTACGAGCAGTACTTC
NA	TRBV20-1	TRBJ1-5	NA	CSASFAGNSNQPQHF	TGCAGTGCTAGTTTCGCAGGGAATAGCAATCAGCCCCAGCATTTT
NA	TRBV27	TRBJ2-7	NA	CASSSPGNEQYF	TGTGCCAGCAGCTCCCCAGGGAACGAGCAGTACTTC
NA	TRBV24-1	TRBJ2-7	NA	CATEGQNSYEQYF	TGTGCTACTGAGGGACAAAACTCCTACGAGCAGTACTTC
NA	TRBV11-2	TRBJ1-2	NA	CASSDGGYGYTF	TGTGCCAGCAGCGATGGGGGGTACGGCTACACCTTC
NA	TRBV7-2	TRBJ2-7	TRBD2	CASSLQLAGGQGYEQYF	TGTGCCAGCAGCTTACAGCTAGCGGGAGGCCAGGGCTACGAGCAGTACTTC
many	TRBV3-1/TRBV3-2	TRBJ2-2	TRBD2	CASSQGTSGRVNTGELFF	TGTGCCAGCAGCCAGGGGACTAGCGGGAGGGTGAACACCGGGGAGCTGTTTTTT
NA	TRBV27	TRBJ1-2	NA	CASSPALTGIYGYTF	TGTGCCAGCAGTCCAGCGTTAACAGGGATCTATGGCTACACCTTC
NA	TRBV14	TRBJ2-1	TRBD2	CASSLGTRVYEQFF	TGTGCCAGCAGCCTAGGGACTAGGGTGTATGAGCAGTTCTTC
few	TRBV29-1	TRBJ2-3	TRBD2	CSVEVRTSGTQYF	TGCAGCGTTGAAGTGCGGACTAGCGGTACGCAGTATTTT
NA	TRBV7-9	TRBJ1-4	NA	CASGQGWGQENEKLFF	TGTGCCAGCGGACAAGGGTGGGGACAAGAAAATGAAAAACTGTTTTTT
NA	TRBV4-2	TRBJ1-4	TRBD1	CASSRHGQANEKLFF	TGTGCCAGCAGCCGCCACGGACAGGCCAATGAAAAACTGTTTTTT
NA	TRBV28	TRBJ1-2	TRBD1	CASSSSGQGRDYGYTF	TGTGCCAGCAGTAGCTCCGGACAGGGGAGGGACTATGGCTACACCTTC
NA	TRBV7-6	TRBJ1-1	NA	CASSLASSMNTEAFF	TGTGCCAGCAGCTTAGCTAGCAGCATGAACACTGAAGCTTTCTTT
once	TRBV7-8	TRBJ2-1	NA	CASSPRQHSYNEQFF	TGTGCCAGCAGCCCCCGCCAACACTCCTACAATGAGCAGTTCTTC
NA	TRBV18	TRBJ1-5	TRBD1	CASSPVLGQGSNQPQHF	TGTGCCAGCTCACCCGTTTTGGGACAGGGTAGCAATCAGCCCCAGCATTTT